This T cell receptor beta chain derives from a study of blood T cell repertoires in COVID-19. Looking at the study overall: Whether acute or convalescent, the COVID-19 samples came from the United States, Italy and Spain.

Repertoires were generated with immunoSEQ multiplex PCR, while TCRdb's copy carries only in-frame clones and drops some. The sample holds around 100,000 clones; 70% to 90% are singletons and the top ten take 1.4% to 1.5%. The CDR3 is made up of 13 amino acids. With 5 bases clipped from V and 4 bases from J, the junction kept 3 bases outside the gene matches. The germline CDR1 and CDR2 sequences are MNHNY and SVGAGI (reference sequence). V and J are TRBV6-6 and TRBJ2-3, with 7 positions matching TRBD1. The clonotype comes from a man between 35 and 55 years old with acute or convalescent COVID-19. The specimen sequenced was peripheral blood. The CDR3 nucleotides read TGTGCCAGCAGTAAAACAGGGGCAGATACGCAGTATTTT. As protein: CASSKTGADTQYF.